The 2 T cell receptor beta chains in this list originate from one sample, sequenced in a study of spatial heterogeneity in lung cancer. Each CDR3 protein is one row after TCRdb ran MiXCR on the 5' RACE reads. Of roughly 120,000 distinct CDR3 sequences in the sample, 10% to 15% were seen once. The time point was: blood at routine non-recurrence follow-up after resection. Unsorted tumor, nontumor lung tissue or cryopreserved PBMC supplied the whole RNA. Sequenced here: PBMCs, sampled at follow-up. These receptors came from a male donor with early-stage non-small cell lung cancer.

This clonotype has just a few counts. The chain has TRBV24-1 and TRBJ2-1, with a weak D call TRBD1 (5 bases). This CDR3 comprises 14 residues. Germline V CDR1 and CDR2: KGHDR, SFDVKD. V was trimmed by 2 bases and J by 4 bases, leaving 8 bases between them. CDR3 bases: TGTGCCACCAGTGATTGGGGCAGTTACAATGAGCAGTTCTTC. Residues: CATSDWGSYNEQFF.

This clonotype was found a few times. The rearrangement uses TRBV20-1 and TRBJ2-7; the match to TRBD2 covers 11 bases. Trimming removed 3 bases from V and 0 bases from J; junction bases left unmatched: 7. Germline-derived CDR1 and CDR2 are DFQATT and SNEGSKA (reference sequence). The CDR3 covers 16 residues. The CDR3 here is CSARGGTSGYSYEQYF. CDR3 nucleotides: TGCAGTGCTAGGGGGGGGACTAGCGGATACTCCTACGAGCAGTACTTC.